This T cell receptor beta chain was observed in a study of human T cells and chemical hapten exposure. The wider study: Variability of per-sample TCR yields stemmed mainly from small differences in pooled library volume.

CDR1 is SGDLS, CDR2 YYNGEE, per germline. Deletions cut 4 bases from V and 0 bases from J, with 10 bases between. The CDR3 totals 14 residues. MiXCR was run by TCRdb on the RACE reads, yielding one entry per CDR3 protein. This sample has about 40,000 distinct CDR3 sequences; approximately 3.4% occur once, and the top ten carry less than 8.5%. Described time point: patch test 2, 6 weeks after DPC sensitization. Treatment noted: therapeutic diphenylcyclopropenone sensitization with weekly scalp DPC. The receptor's source is a man in his forties with alopecia areata. Some clones in this sample may be carry-over from other donors' samples. The chain employs TRBV9 and TRBJ1-1; D is unclear. The sample was whole blood, taken in connection with sensitization to the hapten diphenylcyclopropenone (DPC). The CDR3 region has the DNA TGTGCCAGCAGCTCTCAGGTTCTGAACACTGAAGCTTTCTTT. Translating gives CASSSQVLNTEAFF.